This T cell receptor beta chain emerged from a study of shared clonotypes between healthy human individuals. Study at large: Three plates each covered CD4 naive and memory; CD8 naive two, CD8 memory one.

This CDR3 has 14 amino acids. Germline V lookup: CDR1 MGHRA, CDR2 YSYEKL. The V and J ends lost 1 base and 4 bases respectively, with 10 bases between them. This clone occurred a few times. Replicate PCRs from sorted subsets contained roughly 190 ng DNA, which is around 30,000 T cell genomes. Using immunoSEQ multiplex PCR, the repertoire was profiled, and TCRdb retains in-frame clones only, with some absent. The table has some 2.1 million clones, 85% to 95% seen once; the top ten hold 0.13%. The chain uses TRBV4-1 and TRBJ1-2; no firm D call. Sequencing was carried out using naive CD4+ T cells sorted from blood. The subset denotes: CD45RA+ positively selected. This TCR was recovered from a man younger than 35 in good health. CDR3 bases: TGCGCCAGCAGCCAAGTTGAGGGCAGCTATGGCTACACCTTC. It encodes CASSQVEGSYGYTF.